This is a list of T cell receptor beta chains from one sample in a study of OX40 agonist ivuxolimab in advanced cancers. The method was immunoSEQ multiplex PCR; TCRdb's version includes in-frame clones alone and lacks a portion of them. The sample holds about 65,000 clones; about nine tenths are singletons and the top ten take about 1%. The sequencing used CD4+ or CD8+ T cells sorted from blood, collected in a trial of the OX40 agonist ivuxolimab. The receptors come from an adult with an advanced solid tumor such as melanoma, head and neck, liver or kidney cancer. Both conserved end residues are part of each CDR3. A D gene is named only where the DNA matches it firmly. For some rows the clone size is stated as once, few or many, or as a class when expanded; others skip it.

v_call	j_call	d_call	clone_size	cdr3_aa	cdr3_nt
TRBV7-6	TRBJ1-2	TRBD1	-	CASSPSPDRDGYTF	TGTGCCAGCAGCCCCTCTCCGGACAGGGATGGCTACACCTTC
TRBV12-2	TRBJ2-1	-	-	CASRPSAASGEPDNEQFF	TGTGCAAGTCGCCCCTCGGCGGCTAGCGGGGAACCCGACAATGAGCAGTTCTTC
TRBV6-5	TRBJ2-7	-	-	CASSFGRGSSYEQYF	TGTGCCAGCAGTTTTGGCAGGGGTAGCTCCTACGAGCAGTACTTC
TRBV6-5	TRBJ1-4	TRBD1	-	CASKMGQGGGKLFF	TGTGCCAGCAAGATGGGACAGGGAGGAGGAAAACTGTTTTTT
TRBV27	TRBJ2-5	TRBD2	once	CASSPTSWGLETQYF	TGTGCCAGCAGCCCGACTAGCTGGGGTCTAGAGACCCAGTACTTC
TRBV5-1	TRBJ2-7	-	-	CASSLTRTASYEQYF	TGCGCCAGCAGCTTGACCCGGACAGCCTCCTACGAGCAGTACTTC
TRBV4-1	TRBJ1-2	TRBD1	-	CASSRNDRDLGYTF	TGCGCCAGCAGCCGTAACGACAGGGACTTAGGCTACACCTTC
TRBV6-1	TRBJ2-3	TRBD2	-	CASRAGLAGRDTQYF	TGTGCCAGCAGGGCGGGACTAGCGGGGCGAGATACGCAGTATTTT
TRBV6-1	TRBJ2-5	-	-	CASSELAETQYF	TGTGCCAGCAGTGAACTAGCGGAGACCCAGTACTTC
TRBV2	TRBJ1-2	-	-	CASRADGSLVYGYTF	TGTGCCAGCAGGGCGGACGGGTCTCTGGTCTATGGCTACACCTTC
TRBV7-9	TRBJ2-7	TRBD1	-	CASSLRTGVSYEQYF	TGTGCCAGCAGCCTCCGGACAGGGGTCTCCTACGAGCAGTACTTC
TRBV6-5	TRBJ2-5	TRBD1	-	CASTFGQGARETQYF	TGTGCCAGCACATTTGGACAGGGTGCCCGGGAGACCCAGTACTTC
TRBV6-6	TRBJ2-7	-	few	CASSSSGTSVYEQYF	TGTGCCAGCAGTTCATCCGGGACATCAGTCTACGAGCAGTACTTC
TRBV6-6	TRBJ1-1	-	once	CASSKDQNTEAFF	TGTGCCAGCAGCAAGGATCAAAACACTGAAGCTTTCTTT
TRBV5-4	TRBJ2-5	-	-	CASTNSSGTGTQYF	TGTGCCAGCACCAATTCTAGCGGGACAGGGACCCAGTACTTC
TRBV7-9	TRBJ2-7	TRBD2	-	CASTEASGGAYEQYF	TGTGCCAGCACTGAAGCTAGCGGGGGGGCCTACGAGCAGTACTTC
TRBV12-5	TRBJ1-5	-	-	CASGFAGSGNQPQHF	TGTGCTAGTGGTTTCGCGGGGTCAGGCAATCAGCCCCAGCATTTT
TRBV11-2	TRBJ2-3	TRBD2	-	CASSLDASGGAADTQYF	TGTGCCAGCAGCTTGGACGCTAGCGGGGGGGCGGCAGATACGCAGTATTTT
TRBV6-1	TRBJ1-1	-	-	CASSEAGRSTEAFF	TGTGCCAGCAGTGAAGCAGGGCGGAGCACTGAAGCTTTCTTT
TRBV5-1	TRBJ2-3	-	once	CASSLASSSGSDTQYF	TGCGCCAGCAGCTTGGCATCCTCGAGCGGATCAGATACGCAGTATTTT
TRBV5-6	TRBJ2-3	-	few	CASSLDRAYTDTQYF	TGTGCCAGCAGCTTGGATAGGGCCTATACAGATACGCAGTATTTT
TRBV7-9	TRBJ2-3	TRBD1	-	CASSRTGFITDTQYF	TGTGCCAGCAGCCGGACAGGGTTTATTACAGATACGCAGTATTTT
TRBV28	TRBJ2-7	-	-	CASRHRRTNPYEQYF	TGTGCCAGCAGACACCGCAGGACGAACCCCTACGAGCAGTACTTC
TRBV5-1	TRBJ1-4	TRBD1	-	CASSFEGARYEKLFF	TGCGCCAGCAGCTTTGAGGGGGCGCGGTATGAAAAACTGTTTTTT
TRBV4-1	TRBJ1-2	-	-	CASSQEGSYGYTF	TGCGCCAGCAGCCAAGAGGGATCCTATGGCTACACCTTC
TRBV10-3	TRBJ1-2	-	-	CAISEKRGEGGYTF	TGTGCCATCAGTGAGAAAAGGGGCGAGGGTGGCTACACCTTC
TRBV6-1	TRBJ1-5	-	-	CASSEEGGQFQPQHF	TGTGCCAGCAGTGAAGAGGGGGGACAATTTCAGCCCCAGCATTTT
TRBV2	TRBJ1-2	-	-	CASSSEPYGYTF	TGTGCCAGCAGTTCGGAACCCTATGGCTACACCTTC
TRBV5-6	TRBJ2-2	TRBD1	-	CASRRTGGNTGELFF	TGTGCCAGCAGGCGGACAGGGGGGAACACCGGGGAGCTGTTTTTT
TRBV7-9	TRBJ2-2	TRBD1	-	CASSIQGSATGELFF	TGTGCCAGCAGCATACAGGGGTCGGCCACCGGGGAGCTGTTTTTT
TRBV5-4	TRBJ2-7	-	-	CASSHYEQYF	TGTGCCAGCAGCCACTACGAGCAGTACTTC
TRBV4-1	TRBJ2-5	-	-	CASSQDRVGGGLEETQYF	TGCGCCAGCAGCCAAGATCGCGTGGGGGGCGGTTTGGAAGAGACCCAGTACTTC
TRBV6-1	TRBJ1-1	-	-	CASSEAGFEAFF	TGTGCCAGCAGTGAAGCGGGCTTTGAAGCTTTCTTT
TRBV5-1	TRBJ2-4	-	-	CASSYLGTDGQKNIQYF	TGCGCCAGCAGCTACCTCGGGACGGATGGGCAAAAAAACATTCAGTACTTC
TRBV19	TRBJ1-4	-	-	CASSPNGATNEKLFF	TGTGCCAGTAGCCCCAACGGGGCAACTAATGAAAAACTGTTTTTT
TRBV5-6	TRBJ2-7	TRBD1	-	CASSLRRTGAYEQYF	TGTGCCAGCAGCTTGAGGCGGACAGGAGCCTACGAGCAGTACTTC
TRBV5-6	TRBJ2-7	-	-	CASSLAQGLREQYF	TGTGCCAGCAGCTTGGCTCAGGGGTTACGCGAGCAGTACTTC
TRBV5-1	TRBJ2-7	-	-	CASSLAGTEFEQYF	TGCGCCAGCAGCTTGGCCGGGACGGAGTTCGAGCAGTACTTC
TRBV7-2	TRBJ2-7	TRBD1	-	CASSLAPGQRYEQYF	TGTGCCAGCAGCTTAGCTCCGGGACAGAGGTACGAGCAGTACTTC
TRBV20-1	TRBJ2-2	-	-	CSATKTGELFF	TGCAGTGCTACAAAGACCGGGGAGCTGTTTTTT
TRBV6-5	TRBJ2-7	-	-	CASSRDQLYEQYF	TGTGCCAGCAGTCGAGACCAGTTGTACGAGCAGTACTTC
TRBV7-9	TRBJ1-1	-	once	CASQTGPEAFF	TGTGCCAGCCAGACGGGACCTGAAGCTTTCTTT
TRBV6-5	TRBJ2-7	-	-	CASSFITGLDEQYF	TGTGCCAGCAGTTTTATAACAGGGCTAGACGAGCAGTACTTC
TRBV6-5	TRBJ1-1	-	-	CASSFRGRTEAFF	TGTGCCAGCAGTTTCAGGGGACGTACTGAAGCTTTCTTT
TRBV5-1	TRBJ1-1	-	-	CASSLRQGPAEAFF	TGCGCCAGCAGCTTGAGGCAGGGGCCGGCTGAAGCTTTCTTT
TRBV19	TRBJ1-2	-	-	CASSIQAVYGYTF	TGTGCCAGTAGTATCCAGGCTGTCTATGGCTACACCTTC
TRBV6-5	TRBJ1-1	-	-	CASSQTPTAEAFF	TGTGCCAGCAGTCAGACACCTACGGCTGAAGCTTTCTTT